This T cell receptor (beta chain) was captured in a study of response to subunit inactivated influenza vaccine. TCRdb redid the calling of the RT-PCR reads with MiXCR, one entry per CDR3 protein. The sample has 150,000 or so distinct CDR3 sequences; roughly 10% are singletons. Overall study findings and caveats: Only a handful of new T cells, the authors suggested, are recruited with each seasonal influenza vaccination.

V was cut by 1 base and J by 0 bases, with 9 bases left in between. The germline V gene encodes CDR1 SGHVS and CDR2 FNYEAQ. This CDR3 is 16 amino acids long. Points on this clonotype: What it binds is not known.

The rearrangement joins TRBV7-6 to TRBJ1-4, with D hard to call. The sample consisted of CD8+ T cells sorted from PBMCs, taken about 23 months after vaccination. The sequence was collected from a man between 50 and 75 years old who received an inactivated influenza vaccine. The CDR3 sequence: CASSLVPDATNEKLFF. Written as DNA, the CDR3 is TGTGCCAGCAGCTTAGTCCCTGATGCAACTAATGAAAAACTGTTTTTT.